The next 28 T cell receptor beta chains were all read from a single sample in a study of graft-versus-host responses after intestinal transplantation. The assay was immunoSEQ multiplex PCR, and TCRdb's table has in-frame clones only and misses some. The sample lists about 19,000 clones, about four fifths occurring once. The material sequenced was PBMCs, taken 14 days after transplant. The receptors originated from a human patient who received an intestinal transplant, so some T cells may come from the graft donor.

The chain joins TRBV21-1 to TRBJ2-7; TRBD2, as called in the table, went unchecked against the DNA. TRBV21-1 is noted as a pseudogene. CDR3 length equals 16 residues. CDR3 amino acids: CASSKGRLAGPYEQYF. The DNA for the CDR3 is TGTGCCAGCAGCAAAGGGCGACTAGCGGGACCCTACGAGCAGTACTTC.

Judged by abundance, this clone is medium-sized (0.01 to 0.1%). CDR3 DNA: TGTGCCAGCAGCTCACTAAGGGGTGACGGCGGGAGGAAATACTACGAGCAGTACTTC. As protein: CASSSLRGDGGRKYYEQYF. The rearrangement uses TRBV28 and TRBJ2-7, with TRBD2 identical over 8 bases. The CDR3 runs 19 residues. From germline, CDR1 is MDHEN and CDR2 SYDVKM. V was clipped by 6 bases and J by 3 bases; unmatched bases: 22. Together with reference TRBV28 and TRBJ2-7, the CDR3 gives the full variable domain: DVKVTQSSRYLVKRTGEKVFLECVQDMDHENMFWYRQDPGLGLRLIYFSYDVKMKEKGDIPEGYSVSREKKERFSLILESASTNQTSMYLCASSSLRGDGGRKYYEQYFGPGTRLTVT.

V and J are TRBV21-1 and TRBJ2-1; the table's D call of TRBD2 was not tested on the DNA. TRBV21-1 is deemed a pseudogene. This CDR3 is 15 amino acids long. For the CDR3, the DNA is TGTGCCAGCAGCAAAAGGACTAGCTCCTACAATGAGCAGTTCTTC. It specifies CASSKRTSSYNEQFF.

The DNA of the CDR3 is TGTGCCAGCAGCCCTACCAGGGGGGCGGACATTCAGTACTTC. Amino acids: CASSPTRGADIQYF. This chain links TRBV6-6 with TRBJ2-4, with a possible D match to TRBD1 (7 bases). V dropped 6 bases and J dropped 8 bases, with 17 bases sitting between them. Germline CDR1 is MNHNY and CDR2 is SVGAGI (reference sequence). The CDR3 has 14 residues.

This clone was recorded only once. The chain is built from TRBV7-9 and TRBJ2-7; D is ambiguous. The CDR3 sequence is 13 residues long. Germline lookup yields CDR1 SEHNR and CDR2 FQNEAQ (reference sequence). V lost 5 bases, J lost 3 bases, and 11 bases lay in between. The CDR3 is CASSLKVGYEQYF. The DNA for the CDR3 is TGTGCCAGCAGCCTTAAGGTTGGCTACGAGCAGTACTTC.

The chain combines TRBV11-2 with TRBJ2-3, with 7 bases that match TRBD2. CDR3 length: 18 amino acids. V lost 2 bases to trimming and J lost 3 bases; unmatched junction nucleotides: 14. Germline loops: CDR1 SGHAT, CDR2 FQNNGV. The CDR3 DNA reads TGTGCCAGCAGCTTACCCCAGCGGGGTGGGGTTCTAACAGATACGCAGTATTTT. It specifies CASSLPQRGGVLTDTQYF.

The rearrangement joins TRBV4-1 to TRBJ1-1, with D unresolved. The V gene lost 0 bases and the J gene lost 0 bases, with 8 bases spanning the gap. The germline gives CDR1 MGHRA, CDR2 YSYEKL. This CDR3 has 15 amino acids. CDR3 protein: CASSQEQQMNTEAFF. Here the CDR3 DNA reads TGCGCCAGCAGCCAAGAACAACAAATGAACACTGAAGCTTTCTTT.

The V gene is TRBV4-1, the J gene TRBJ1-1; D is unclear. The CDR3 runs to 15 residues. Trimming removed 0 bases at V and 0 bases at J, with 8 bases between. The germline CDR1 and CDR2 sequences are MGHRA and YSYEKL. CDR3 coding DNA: TGCGCCAGCAGCCAAGAGGTACAGTTGAACACTGAAGCTTTCTTT. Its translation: CASSQEVQLNTEAFF.

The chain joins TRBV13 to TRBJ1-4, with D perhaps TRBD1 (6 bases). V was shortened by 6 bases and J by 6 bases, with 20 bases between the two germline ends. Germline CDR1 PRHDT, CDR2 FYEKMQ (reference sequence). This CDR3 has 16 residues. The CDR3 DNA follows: TGTGCCAGCAGTATACGGGGCGAGGGGGTAGATGAAAAACTGTTTTTT. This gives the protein CASSIRGEGVDEKLFF.

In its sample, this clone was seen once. The DNA for the CDR3 is TGTGCCAGCAGCTCTAGCGGGTACTCTGACGAGCAGTACTTC. As protein: CASSSSGYSDEQYF. The rearrangement joins TRBV7-9 to TRBJ2-7; 8 bases line up with TRBD2. Germline CDR1 and CDR2: SEHNR and FQNEAQ (reference sequence). This CDR3 comprises 14 residues. V was clipped by 4 bases and J by 5 bases; unmatched bases: 7.

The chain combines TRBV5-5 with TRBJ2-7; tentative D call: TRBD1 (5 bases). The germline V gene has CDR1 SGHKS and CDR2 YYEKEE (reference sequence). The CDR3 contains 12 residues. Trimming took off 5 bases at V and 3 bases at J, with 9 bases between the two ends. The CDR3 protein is CASRGPVYEQYF. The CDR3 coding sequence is TGTGCCAGCAGGGGGCCAGTCTACGAGCAGTACTTC.

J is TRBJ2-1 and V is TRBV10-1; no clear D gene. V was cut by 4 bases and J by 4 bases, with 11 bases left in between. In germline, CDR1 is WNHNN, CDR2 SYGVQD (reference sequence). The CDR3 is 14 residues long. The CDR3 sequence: CASSGTGQYNEQFF. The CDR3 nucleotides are TGCGCCAGCAGTGGGACCGGGCAGTACAATGAGCAGTTCTTC.

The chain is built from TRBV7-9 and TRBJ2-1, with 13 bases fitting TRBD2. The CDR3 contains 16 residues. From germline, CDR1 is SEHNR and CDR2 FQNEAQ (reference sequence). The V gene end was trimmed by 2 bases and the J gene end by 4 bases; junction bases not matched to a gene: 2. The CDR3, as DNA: TGTGCCAGCAGCTTACCGGGACTAGCGGGGTACAATGAGCAGTTCTTC. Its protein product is CASSLPGLAGYNEQFF.

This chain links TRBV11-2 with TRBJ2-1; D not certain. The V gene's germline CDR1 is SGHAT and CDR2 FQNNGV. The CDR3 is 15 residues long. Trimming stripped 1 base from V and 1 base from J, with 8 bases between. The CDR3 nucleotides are TGTGCCAGCAGCTTAGGGGCTACATCCTACAATGAGCAGTTCTTC. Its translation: CASSLGATSYNEQFF. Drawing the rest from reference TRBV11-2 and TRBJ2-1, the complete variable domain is EAGVAQSPRYKIIEKRQSVAFWCNPISGHATLYWYQQILGQGPKLLIQFQNNGVVDDSQLPKDRFSAERLKGVDSTLKIQPAKLEDSAVYLCASSLGATSYNEQFFGPGTRLTVL.

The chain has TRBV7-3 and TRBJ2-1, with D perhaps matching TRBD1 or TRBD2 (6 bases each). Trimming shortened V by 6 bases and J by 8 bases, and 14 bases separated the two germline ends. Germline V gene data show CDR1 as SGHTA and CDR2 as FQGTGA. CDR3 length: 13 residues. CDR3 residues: CASSRGANYEQFF. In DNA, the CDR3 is TGTGCCAGCAGTAGGGGGGCTAACTATGAGCAGTTCTTC.

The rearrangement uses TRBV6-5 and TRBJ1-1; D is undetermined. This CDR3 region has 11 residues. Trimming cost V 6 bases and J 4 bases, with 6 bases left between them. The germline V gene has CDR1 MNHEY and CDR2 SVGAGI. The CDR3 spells CASRGGTEAFF. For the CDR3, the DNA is TGTGCCAGCAGAGGAGGCACTGAAGCTTTCTTT.

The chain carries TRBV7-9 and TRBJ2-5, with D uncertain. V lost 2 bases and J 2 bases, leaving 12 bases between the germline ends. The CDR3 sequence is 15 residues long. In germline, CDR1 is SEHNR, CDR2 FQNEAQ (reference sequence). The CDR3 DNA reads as TGTGCCAGCAGCTTACCCCGGGTGATACAAGAGACCCAGTACTTC. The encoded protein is CASSLPRVIQETQYF.

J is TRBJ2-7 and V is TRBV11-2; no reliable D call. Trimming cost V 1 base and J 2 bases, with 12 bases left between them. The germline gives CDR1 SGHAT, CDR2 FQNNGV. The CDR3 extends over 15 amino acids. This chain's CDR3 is CASSLGSMGTYEQYF. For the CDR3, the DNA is TGTGCCAGCAGCTTAGGATCCATGGGTACCTACGAGCAGTACTTC.

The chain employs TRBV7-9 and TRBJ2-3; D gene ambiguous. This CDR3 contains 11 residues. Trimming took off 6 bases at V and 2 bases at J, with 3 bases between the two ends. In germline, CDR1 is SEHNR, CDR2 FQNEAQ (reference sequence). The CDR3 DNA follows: TGTGCCAGCAGATCCACAGATACGCAGTATTTT. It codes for CASRSTDTQYF.

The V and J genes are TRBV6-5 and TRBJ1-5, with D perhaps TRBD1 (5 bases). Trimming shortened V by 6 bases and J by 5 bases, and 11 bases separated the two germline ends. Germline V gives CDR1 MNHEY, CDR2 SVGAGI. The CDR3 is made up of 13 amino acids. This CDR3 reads CASSLRVYQPQHF. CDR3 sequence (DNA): TGTGCCAGCAGCCTCAGGGTCTATCAGCCCCAGCATTTT.

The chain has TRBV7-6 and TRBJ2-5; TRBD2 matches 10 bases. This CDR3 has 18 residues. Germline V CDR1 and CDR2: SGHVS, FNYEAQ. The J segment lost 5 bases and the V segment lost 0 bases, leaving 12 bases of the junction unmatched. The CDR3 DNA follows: TGTGCCAGCAGCTTAGCGGGGCGTCTAGCGGGAGTAGGGGAGACCCAGTACTTC. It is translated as CASSLAGRLAGVGETQYF.

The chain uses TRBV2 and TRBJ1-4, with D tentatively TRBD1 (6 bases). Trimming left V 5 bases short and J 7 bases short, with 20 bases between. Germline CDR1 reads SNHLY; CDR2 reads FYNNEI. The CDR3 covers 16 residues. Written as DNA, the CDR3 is TGTGCCAGCAGTCTGCCTGGGGGCGGGCGTAGTGAAAAACTGTTTTTT. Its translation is CASSLPGGGRSEKLFF.

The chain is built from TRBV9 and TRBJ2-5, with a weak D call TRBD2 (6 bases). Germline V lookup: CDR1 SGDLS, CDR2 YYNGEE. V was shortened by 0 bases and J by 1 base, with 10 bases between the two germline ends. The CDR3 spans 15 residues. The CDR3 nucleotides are TGTGCCAGCAGCGTAGGACTAGTGGGCCAAGAGACCCAGTACTTC. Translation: CASSVGLVGQETQYF.

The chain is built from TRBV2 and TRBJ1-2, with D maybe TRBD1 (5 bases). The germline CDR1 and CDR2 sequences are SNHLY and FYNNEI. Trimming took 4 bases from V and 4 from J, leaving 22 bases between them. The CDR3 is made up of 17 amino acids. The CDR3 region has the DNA TGTGCCAGCAGTGCCCAAGGGTTAAGTAGGGGTGGCTATGGCTACACCTTC. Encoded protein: CASSAQGLSRGGYGYTF.

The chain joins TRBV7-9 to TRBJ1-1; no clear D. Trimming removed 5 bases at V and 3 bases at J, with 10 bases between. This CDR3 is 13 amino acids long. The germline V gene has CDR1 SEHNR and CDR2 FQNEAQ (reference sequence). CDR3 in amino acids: CASSPTMDTEAFF. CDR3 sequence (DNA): TGTGCCAGCAGCCCCACCATGGACACTGAAGCTTTCTTT.

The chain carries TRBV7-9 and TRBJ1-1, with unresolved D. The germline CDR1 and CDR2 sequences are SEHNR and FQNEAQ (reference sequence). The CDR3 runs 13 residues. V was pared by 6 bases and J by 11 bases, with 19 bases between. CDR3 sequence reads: CASSRRTPGRAFF. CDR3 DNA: TGTGCCAGCAGTCGAAGGACTCCCGGACGGGCTTTCTTT. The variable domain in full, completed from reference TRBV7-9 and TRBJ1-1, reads DTGVSQNPRHKITKRGQNVTFRCDPISEHNRLYWYRQTLGQGPEFLTYFQNEAQLEKSRLLSDRFSAERPKGSFSTLEIQRTEQGDSAMYLCASSRRTPGRAFFGQGTRLTVV.

DNA for the CDR3: TGTGCCAGCAGCTTTCAGGGGAACACTGAAGCTTTCTTT. Amino acid sequence: CASSFQGNTEAFF. The chain recombines TRBV5-4 with TRBJ1-1, with a weak D call TRBD1 (5 bases). The germline V gene has CDR1 SGHNT and CDR2 YYREEE (reference sequence). V lost 2 bases and J 1 base, leaving 6 bases between the germline ends. CDR3 length equals 13 residues.

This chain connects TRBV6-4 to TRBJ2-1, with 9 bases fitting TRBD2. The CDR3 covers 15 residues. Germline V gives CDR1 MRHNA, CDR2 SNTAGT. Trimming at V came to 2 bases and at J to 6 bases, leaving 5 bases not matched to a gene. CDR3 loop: CASSDRAGGLNEQFF. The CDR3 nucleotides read TGTGCCAGCAGTGACAGAGCGGGGGGACTCAATGAGCAGTTCTTC.